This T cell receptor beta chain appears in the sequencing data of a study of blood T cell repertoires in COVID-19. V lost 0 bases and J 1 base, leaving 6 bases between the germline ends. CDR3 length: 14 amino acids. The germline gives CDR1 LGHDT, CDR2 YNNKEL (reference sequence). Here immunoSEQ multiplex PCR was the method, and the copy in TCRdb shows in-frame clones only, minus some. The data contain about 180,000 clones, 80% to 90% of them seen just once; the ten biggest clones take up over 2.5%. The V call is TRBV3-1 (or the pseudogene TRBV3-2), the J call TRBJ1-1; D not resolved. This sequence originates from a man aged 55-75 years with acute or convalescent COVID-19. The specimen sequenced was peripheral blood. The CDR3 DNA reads TGTGCCAGCAGCCAAGATCGACAGAACACTGAAGCTTTCTTT. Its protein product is CASSQDRQNTEAFF.